Listed here are 27 T cell receptor beta chains from one sample, sequenced in a study of T cells in Graves' hyperthyroidism and ophthalmopathy. The investigators amplified TCR beta CDR3 regions from RNA transcripts. The study used the HTBI primer set for a first-round RT-PCR of the TCR CDR3. One entry per CDR3 protein results from TCRdb running MiXCR on the multiplex PCR reads. In the table there are hundreds of thousands of distinct CDR3 sequences, 15% to 20% of which are singletons. The sample consisted of blood. Receptor source: a woman in her sixties or seventies with Graves' ophthalmopathy.

In its sample, this clonotype was seen many times. The chain employs TRBV6-1 and TRBJ2-7; 13 bases are shared with TRBD2. The V segment lost 10 bases and the J segment 2 bases; nucleotides outside the gene matches: 14. Germline lookup yields CDR1 MNHNS and CDR2 SASEGT. The CDR3 has 17 amino acids. The CDR3: CATSRIETSGGTYEQYF. In DNA form, the CDR3 reads TGTGCCACAAGCCGTATAGAGACTAGCGGGGGGACCTACGAGCAGTACTTC.

This clonotype was detected only a few times. The chain combines TRBV29-1 with TRBJ2-7; no firm D call. Germline CDR1 reads SQVTM; CDR2 reads ANQGSEA. Between the trimmed V and J ends, which lost 2 bases and 3 bases, there was a span of 8 bases. The CDR3 is 12 residues long. For the CDR3, the DNA is TGCAGCGTTGAAACTGTCCGCTACGAGCAGTACTTC. This gives the protein CSVETVRYEQYF.

This clonotype was detected only a few times. A much larger clone differs from this one at a single base, so this may be a read error. The J gene is TRBJ2-3, the V gene TRBV27, with D unclear. The germline V gene has CDR1 MNHEY and CDR2 SMNVEV (reference sequence). This CDR3 has 13 residues. The CDR3 DNA reads as TGTGCCGGCAGTTACCAAACCCCGGATACGCAGTATTTT. Protein product: CAGSYQTPDTQYF.

This clonotype has a count of ten or more. The chain couples TRBV7-9 to TRBJ2-1; 8 nucleotides align to TRBD2. CDR3 length: 14 residues. Germline CDR1 is SEHNR and CDR2 is FQNEAQ (reference sequence). Trimming removed 2 bases from V and 10 bases from J; junction bases left unmatched: 7. CDR3 in amino acids: CASSLPLAGGEQFF. Here the CDR3 DNA reads TGTGCCAGCAGCTTACCCCTAGCGGGCGGGGAGCAGTTCTTC.

In this sample, this clonotype turned up many times. The chain links TRBV7-8 to TRBJ1-5; D perhaps matches TRBD1 (6 bases). Germline V gene lookup returns CDR1 SGHVS and CDR2 FQNEAQ. Deletions cut 7 bases from V and 1 base from J, with 17 bases between. The CDR3 has 16 residues. CDR3: CASTKSRGISNQPQHF. In DNA form, the CDR3 reads TGTGCCAGCACCAAGAGCAGGGGAATAAGCAATCAGCCCCAGCATTTT.

Remarks on this clonotype: The junction differs from germline at one of its ends, possibly a read error. The chain is built from TRBV2 and TRBJ2-5; D ambiguous. Germline CDR1 reads SNHLY; CDR2 reads FYNNEI. The CDR3 totals 11 residues. For the CDR3, the DNA is TGTGCCAGCAACAGACAAGAGAGCCAGTACTTC. Its protein is CASNRQESQYF.

In regard to this clonotype: A read error may be the cause here, since a much bigger clone is one base away. The chain is built from TRBV5-6 and TRBJ1-2; D not resolved. CDR1 and CDR2 from the germline V gene are SGHDT and YYEEEE. CDR3 length: 14 residues. With 0 bases removed from V and 6 bases from J, the gap between germline ends came to 12 bases. DNA for the CDR3: TGTGCCAGCAGCTTGGTTGGTCAAAACCATGGCTACACCTTC. This codes for CASSLVGQNHGYTF.

At least ten counts were recorded for this clonotype. The chain couples TRBV28 to TRBJ2-4, with 8 bases aligning to TRBD1. The V gene end was trimmed by 4 bases and the J gene end by 0 bases; junction bases not matched to a gene: 11. In germline, CDR1 is MDHEN, CDR2 SYDVKM. The length of the CDR3 is 18 residues. The DNA for the CDR3 is TGTGCCAGCAGTTCCCAGGGGGCGGCAGTCATAGCCAAAAACATTCAGTACTTC. Its protein product is CASSSQGAAVIAKNIQYF.

This clonotype was seen ten or more times. The rearrangement joins TRBV11-1 to TRBJ2-7, with 9 bases lining up with TRBD1. Per germline, CDR1 SGHAT and CDR2 FQDESV (reference sequence). The CDR3 spans 15 residues. J lost 6 bases, V lost 1 base, and 7 bases had no gene match. CDR3 sequence: CASSLERYRGREQYF. CDR3 DNA sequence: TGTGCCAGCAGCTTAGAACGCTACAGGGGGCGCGAGCAGTACTTC.

This clonotype appeared many times. The gene calls are TRBV11-2 and TRBJ2-7; D is uncertain. Trimming removed 5 bases at V and 2 bases at J, with 4 bases between. Germline V gene lookup returns CDR1 SGHAT and CDR2 FQNNGV. The CDR3 length is 11 residues. The CDR3 nucleotides read TGTGCCAGCAGCACAGCCTACGAGCAGTACTTC. Encoded protein: CASSTAYEQYF.

This chain joins TRBV12-3 or TRBV12-4 and TRBJ1-6; D unclear. V was shortened by 3 bases and J by 5 bases, with 11 bases between the two germline ends. The CDR3 is 15 residues long. The DNA for the CDR3 is TGTGCCAGCAGTTTTGGGCAGAACAATAATTCACCCCTCCACTTT. This codes for CASSFGQNNNSPLHF.

The chain employs TRBV19 and TRBJ2-5; TRBD1 agrees at 7 bases. The CDR3 loop spans 14 amino acids. Per germline, CDR1 LNHDA and CDR2 SQIVND (reference sequence). J lost 7 bases, V lost 6 bases, and 11 bases had no gene match. The CDR3 coding sequence is TGTGCCAGTAGCATTGGTCACAGGGGCGGGACCCAGTACTTC. Its protein is CASSIGHRGGTQYF.

In this sample, this clonotype turned up a few times. In DNA, the CDR3 is TGTGCCAGCAGTTTTGCGGCCGAACTGTTTTTT. As protein: CASSFAAELFF. This chain uses TRBV12-3 or TRBV12-4 with TRBJ1-4; D not certain. The V gene lost 3 bases and the J gene lost 12 bases, with 8 bases spanning the gap. The CDR3 consists of 11 residues.

This clonotype appeared many times. The chain joins TRBV10-3 to TRBJ2-1, with TRBD2 matching over 9 bases. V lost 3 bases to trimming and J lost 0 bases; unmatched junction nucleotides: 6. The CDR3 spans 17 residues. Germline V gene sequence: CDR1 ENHRY, CDR2 SYGVKD. The CDR3 DNA follows: TGTGCCATCAGTGACAAGAGAGCGGGAGGCTCCTACAATGAGCAGTTCTTC. As protein: CAISDKRAGGSYNEQFF.

This clonotype was seen ten or more times. This chain links TRBV18 with TRBJ2-1; TRBD1 agrees at 8 bases. The V and J ends lost 5 bases and 6 bases, in that order; junction bases with no gene match: 0. Germline V gene lookup returns CDR1 KGHSH and CDR2 LQKENI. This CDR3 spans 12 amino acids. The CDR3: CASSDRGNEQFF. The CDR3 DNA reads as TGTGCCAGCTCAGACAGGGGCAATGAGCAGTTCTTC.

This clonotype occurred many times. The rearrangement links TRBV28 to TRBJ2-7; 8 bases are a match to TRBD2. V was clipped by 6 bases and J by 5 bases; unmatched bases: 9. The germline V gene has CDR1 MDHEN and CDR2 SYDVKM. This CDR3 spans 14 amino acids. CDR3 sequence reads: CASRMMGLVDEQYF. CDR3 nucleotide sequence: TGTGCCAGCAGGATGATGGGACTAGTTGACGAGCAGTACTTC.

This clonotype was counted a few times. In DNA form, the CDR3 reads TGCGCCAGCAGCGCCGGGAGCGGGAATTCACCCCTCCACTTT. Its protein product is CASSAGSGNSPLHF. The chain carries TRBV5-1 and TRBJ1-6; D remains ambiguous. V dropped 4 bases and J dropped 7 bases, with 12 bases sitting between them. The CDR3 length is 14 residues. Germline V gives CDR1 SGHRS, CDR2 YFSETQ.

The sample holds a few counts of this clonotype. This chain links TRBV5-4 with TRBJ2-2; 9 nucleotides match TRBD1. The length of the CDR3 is 15 residues. V dropped 7 bases and J dropped 6; count of bases not matched to a gene: 10. CDR1 is SGHNT and CDR2 is YYREEE in the germline V gene (reference sequence). For the CDR3, the DNA is TGTGCCAGCGGCATCGAACACAGGGGGCCCGGGGAGCTGTTTTTT. Protein: CASGIEHRGPGELFF. The variable domain in full, completed from reference TRBV5-4 and TRBJ2-2, reads ETGVTQSPTHLIKTRGQQVTLRCSSQSGHNTVSWYQQALGQGPQFIFQYYREEENGRGNFPPRFSGLQFPNYSSELNVNALELDDSALYLCASGIEHRGPGELFFGEGSRLTVL.

The chain has TRBV6-2 or TRBV6-3 and TRBJ1-5, with no clear D. The germline gives CDR1 MNHEY, CDR2 SVGEGT. Trimming took off 6 bases at V and 2 bases at J, with 23 bases between the two ends. This CDR3 contains 18 residues. CDR3 in amino acids: CASSLAPRGSLGNQPQHF. In nucleotides, the CDR3 is TGTGCCAGCAGCCTCGCCCCCCGAGGGTCATTAGGCAATCAGCCCCAGCATTTT.

This clonotype was picked up many times. A junction boundary mismatches the germline segment, possibly from a read error. The chain couples TRBV27 to TRBJ1-1; 7 bases align to TRBD1. The CDR3 runs 13 residues. Germline-derived CDR1 and CDR2 are MNHEY and SMNVEV (reference sequence). The CDR3 loop is CASSLGTAEKWIF. DNA of the CDR3: TGTGCCAGCAGTTTAGGGACAGCCGAGAAGTGGATCTTT.

This clonotype was recorded at least ten times. This chain joins TRBV2 and TRBJ2-7; D ambiguous. Germline CDR1 SNHLY, CDR2 FYNNEI. The CDR3 covers 14 residues. V lost 4 bases and J lost 3, with 13 bases in between. CDR3 in DNA: TGTGCCAGCAGTGGAGAAGCCGCTGACTACGAGCAGTACTTC. Protein: CASSGEAADYEQYF.

Many counts were recorded for this clonotype. The chain joins TRBV7-2 to TRBJ1-1; D might be TRBD1 (5 bases). The germline V gene has CDR1 SGHTA and CDR2 FQGNSA. V lost 5 bases and J 5 bases, leaving 18 bases between the germline ends. The CDR3 is made up of 15 amino acids. CDR3 protein: CASSRSQIGVTEAFF. In nucleotides, the CDR3 is TGTGCCAGCAGCCGGAGCCAAATAGGGGTAACTGAAGCTTTCTTT.

This clonotype was recorded many times. CDR3 loop: CASSVAGHGGNTIYF. The CDR3 nucleotides are TGTGCCAGCAGCGTAGCAGGGCACGGTGGAAACACCATATATTTT. This chain links TRBV9 with TRBJ1-3, with D possibly TRBD1 on 5 matching bases. This CDR3 is built from 15 residues. The V end was cut by 0 bases, the J end by 3 bases, with 10 bases between. Germline V gene sequence: CDR1 SGDLS, CDR2 YYNGEE.

This clonotype was seen many times. This chain uses TRBV11-2 with TRBJ2-3, with TRBD2 identical over 9 bases. Germline assignment: CDR1 SGHAT and CDR2 FQNNGV. The CDR3 extends over 14 amino acids. The J segment lost 7 bases and the V segment lost 1 base, leaving 3 bases of the junction unmatched. The CDR3 DNA is TGTGCCAGCAGCTTAGCTAGCGGGATAAATACGCAGTATTTT. It is translated as CASSLASGINTQYF.

This clonotype was counted many times. The chain employs TRBV7-2 and TRBJ2-3; no clear D. V was pared by 2 bases and J by 2 bases, with 11 bases between. The CDR3 is made up of 15 amino acids. CDR1 is SGHTA and CDR2 is FQGNSA in the germline V gene. In DNA form, the CDR3 reads TGTGCCAGCAGCTTATCACCGAAAATCACAGATACGCAGTATTTT. This codes for CASSLSPKITDTQYF. Full variable domain (rest looked up from reference TRBV7-2 and TRBJ2-3): GAGVSQSPSNKVTEKGKDVELRCDPISGHTALYWYRQSLGQGLEFLIYFQGNSAPDKSGLPSDRFSAERTGGSVSTLTIQRTQQEDSAVYLCASSLSPKITDTQYFGPGTRLTVL.

This clonotype has a handful of counts. The chain recombines TRBV24-1 with TRBJ1-5, with a tentative D call TRBD1 (5 bases). Deletions cut 3 bases from V and 9 bases from J, with 23 bases between. Germline lookup yields CDR1 KGHDR and CDR2 SFDVKD. This CDR3 is 17 amino acids long. The CDR3: CATSDIPLGGTAAPQHF. In DNA, the CDR3 is TGTGCCACCAGTGATATCCCCTTGGGCGGGACGGCTGCGCCCCAGCATTTT.

This clonotype has a count of ten or more. CDR3 DNA sequence: TGTGCCAGCAGTACCCATTCGGGGGGAGCGTATCAGCCCCAGCATTTT. Protein: CASSTHSGGAYQPQHF. The chain employs TRBV6-1 and TRBJ1-5; D possibly corresponds to TRBD1 (5 bases). The CDR3 loop spans 16 amino acids. V was clipped by 5 bases and J by 5 bases, with 19 bases between them. Germline lookup yields CDR1 MNHNS and CDR2 SASEGT.